This T cell receptor beta chain was sequenced during a study of identical twins. The CDR3 extends over 17 amino acids. The ends were cut back, 1 base at V and 0 bases at J, with 10 bases in the middle. Germline V gene sequence: CDR1 SGHTA, CDR2 FQGTGA. TCRdb recomputed calls from the 5' RACE reads with MiXCR, one row per CDR3 protein. The data show approximately 260,000 distinct CDR3 sequences, about 8.3% seen once. There are many counts of this clonotype. The sample was also reused in another study, on yellow fever vaccine responses in identical twins.

The TCR was taken from a woman under 30 in good health. The source material was CD8+ T cells sorted from blood. J is TRBJ2-6 and V is TRBV7-3, with D unclear. CDR3 in DNA: TGTGCCAGCAGCTTAATCGGCGGATACTCTGGGGCCAACGTCCTGACTTTC. It encodes CASSLIGGYSGANVLTF.